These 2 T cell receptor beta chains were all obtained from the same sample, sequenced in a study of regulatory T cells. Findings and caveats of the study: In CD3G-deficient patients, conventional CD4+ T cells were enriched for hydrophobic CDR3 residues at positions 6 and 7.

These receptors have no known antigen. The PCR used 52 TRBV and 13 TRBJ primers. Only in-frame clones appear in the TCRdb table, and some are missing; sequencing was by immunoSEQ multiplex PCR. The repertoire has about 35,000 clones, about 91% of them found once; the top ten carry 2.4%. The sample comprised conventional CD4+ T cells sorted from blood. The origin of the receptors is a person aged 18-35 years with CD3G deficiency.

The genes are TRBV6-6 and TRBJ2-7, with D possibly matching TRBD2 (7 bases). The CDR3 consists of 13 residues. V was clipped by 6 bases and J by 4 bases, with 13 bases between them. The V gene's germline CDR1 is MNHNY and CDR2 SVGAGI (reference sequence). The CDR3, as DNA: TGTGCCAGCAGGGCGGGGGCGGAGTACGAGCAGTACTTC. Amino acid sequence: CASRAGAEYEQYF.

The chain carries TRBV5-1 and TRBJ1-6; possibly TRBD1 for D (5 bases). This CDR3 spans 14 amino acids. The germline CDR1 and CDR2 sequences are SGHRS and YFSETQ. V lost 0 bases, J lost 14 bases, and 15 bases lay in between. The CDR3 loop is CASSLGPPQGTLHF. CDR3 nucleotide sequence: TGCGCCAGCAGCTTGGGCCCACCCCAGGGCACCCTCCACTTT.